The source of this T cell receptor beta chain is a study of cytomegalovirus exposure and HLA in healthy donors. Study findings and constraints: According to an earlier analysis, most TCR beta V segments yielded productive rearrangements about 90% or about 30% of the time. CMV serostatus alone was available as immune exposure information. In a later analysis, common viral pathogens appeared linked to several of the most significant clusters. Listed as cytomegalovirus-associated were over 150 TCR beta chains.

Amplification used 60 Vbeta primers and 13 Jbeta primers. Profiling relied on immunoSEQ multiplex PCR, and the TCRdb table lists in-frame clones only, not all of them. Among about 200,000 clones, around 83% were seen once, and the ten largest hold 6.5%. As to this clone: Its antigen is unknown.

The ends lost 6 bases at V and 4 bases at J; junction bases unmatched: 16. The germline V gene encodes CDR1 MDHEN and CDR2 SYDVKM. The CDR3 is made up of 17 amino acids. The clonotype was recovered from a woman aged 45-65 years in good health and CMV-seropositive. The specimen was PBMCs. V usage is TRBV28 and J usage is TRBJ1-2, with TRBD1 matching 8 bases. Written as DNA, the CDR3 is TGTGCCAGCAGCTTAACAGGGGGGGGCCCTTTGGGCTATGGCTACACCTTC. Its translation is CASSLTGGGPLGYGYTF.